This T cell receptor beta chain was sequenced during a study of blood T cells in healthy people across ages. A second PCR, run for about 7 to 12 cycles, used a sample-barcoded 5' primer plus a J-beta primer mix. TCRdb passed the 5' RACE reads through MiXCR, listing each CDR3 protein once. This sample has roughly 560,000 distinct CDR3 sequences, with more than 20% found just once. The V gene lost 2 bases and the J gene lost 2 bases, with 9 bases spanning the gap. This CDR3 region has 14 residues. The germline gives CDR1 SEHNR, CDR2 FQNEAQ (reference sequence). Notes on the study in general: PBMCs that were unsorted prevented a conclusive naive versus antigen-experienced comparison.

As regards this clonotype: Its antigen is currently unknown.

These records were also assigned to another study, of T cells of mothers and their children.

The chain recombines TRBV7-9 with TRBJ2-5; no definite D call. Sequencing input: blood. This TCR came from a boy younger than 18 in good health. This chain's CDR3 is CASSLTTGQETQYF. Here the CDR3 DNA reads TGTGCCAGCAGCTTAACTACTGGTCAAGAGACCCAGTACTTC.